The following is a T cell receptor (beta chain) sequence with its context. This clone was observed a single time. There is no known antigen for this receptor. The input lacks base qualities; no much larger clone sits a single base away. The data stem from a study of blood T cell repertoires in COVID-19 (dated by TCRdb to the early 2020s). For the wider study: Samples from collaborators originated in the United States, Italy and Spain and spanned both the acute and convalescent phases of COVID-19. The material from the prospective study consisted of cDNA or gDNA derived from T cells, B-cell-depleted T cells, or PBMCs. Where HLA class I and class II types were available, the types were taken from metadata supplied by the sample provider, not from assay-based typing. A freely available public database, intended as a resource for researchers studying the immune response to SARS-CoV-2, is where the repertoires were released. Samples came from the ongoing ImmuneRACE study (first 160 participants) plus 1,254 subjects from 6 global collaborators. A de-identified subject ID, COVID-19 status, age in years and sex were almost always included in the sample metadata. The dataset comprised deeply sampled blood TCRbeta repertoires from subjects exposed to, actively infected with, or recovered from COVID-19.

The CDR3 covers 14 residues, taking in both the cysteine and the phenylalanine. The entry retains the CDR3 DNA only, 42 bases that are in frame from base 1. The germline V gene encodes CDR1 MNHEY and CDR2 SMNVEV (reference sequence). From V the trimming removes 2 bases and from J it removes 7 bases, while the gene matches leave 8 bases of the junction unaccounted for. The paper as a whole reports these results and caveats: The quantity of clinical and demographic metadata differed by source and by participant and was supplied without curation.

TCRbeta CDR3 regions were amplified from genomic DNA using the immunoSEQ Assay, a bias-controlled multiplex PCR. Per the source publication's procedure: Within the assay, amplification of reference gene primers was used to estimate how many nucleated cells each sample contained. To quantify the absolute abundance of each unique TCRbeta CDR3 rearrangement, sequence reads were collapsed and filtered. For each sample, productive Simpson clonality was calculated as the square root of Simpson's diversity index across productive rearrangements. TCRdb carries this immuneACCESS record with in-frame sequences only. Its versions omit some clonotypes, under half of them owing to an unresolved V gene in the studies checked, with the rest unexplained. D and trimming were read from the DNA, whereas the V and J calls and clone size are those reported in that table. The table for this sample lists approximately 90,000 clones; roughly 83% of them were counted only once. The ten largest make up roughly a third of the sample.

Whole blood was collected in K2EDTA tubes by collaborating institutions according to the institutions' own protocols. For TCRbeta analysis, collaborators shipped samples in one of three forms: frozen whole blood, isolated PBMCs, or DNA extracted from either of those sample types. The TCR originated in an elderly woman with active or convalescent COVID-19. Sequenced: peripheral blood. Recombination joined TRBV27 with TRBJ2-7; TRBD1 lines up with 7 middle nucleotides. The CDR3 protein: CASSLKGGGGEQYF. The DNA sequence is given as TGTGCCAGCAGTTTAAAAGGGGGCGGTGGGGAGCAGTACTTC.